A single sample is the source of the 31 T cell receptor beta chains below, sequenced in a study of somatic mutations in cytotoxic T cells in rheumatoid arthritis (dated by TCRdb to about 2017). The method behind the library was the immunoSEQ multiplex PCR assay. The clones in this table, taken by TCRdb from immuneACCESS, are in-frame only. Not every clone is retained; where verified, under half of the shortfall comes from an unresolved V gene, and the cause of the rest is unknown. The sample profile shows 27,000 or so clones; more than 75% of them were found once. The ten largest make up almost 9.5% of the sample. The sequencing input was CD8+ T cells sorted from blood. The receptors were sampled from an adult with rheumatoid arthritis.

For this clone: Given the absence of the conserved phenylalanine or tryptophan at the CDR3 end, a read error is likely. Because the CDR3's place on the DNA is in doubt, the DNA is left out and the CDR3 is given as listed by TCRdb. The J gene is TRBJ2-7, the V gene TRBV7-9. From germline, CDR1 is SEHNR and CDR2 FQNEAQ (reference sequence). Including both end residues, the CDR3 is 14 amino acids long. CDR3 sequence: CASSSEAGFLSFGS.

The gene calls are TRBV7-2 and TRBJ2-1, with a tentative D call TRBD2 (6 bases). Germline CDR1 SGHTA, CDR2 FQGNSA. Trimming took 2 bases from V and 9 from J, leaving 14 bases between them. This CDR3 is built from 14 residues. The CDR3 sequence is CASSLTEWGGEQFF. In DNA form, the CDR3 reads TGTGCCAGCAGCTTAACAGAATGGGGAGGTGAGCAGTTCTTC.

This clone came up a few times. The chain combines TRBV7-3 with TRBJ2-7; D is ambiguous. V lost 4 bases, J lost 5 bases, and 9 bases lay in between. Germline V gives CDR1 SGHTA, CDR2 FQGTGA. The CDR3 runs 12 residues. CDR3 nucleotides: TGTGCCAGCAGCTCTAAGGTGGACGAGCAGTACTTC. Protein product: CASSSKVDEQYF.

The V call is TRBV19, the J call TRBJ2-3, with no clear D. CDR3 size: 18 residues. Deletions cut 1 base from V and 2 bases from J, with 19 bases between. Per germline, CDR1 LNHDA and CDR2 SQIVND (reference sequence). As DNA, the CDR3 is TGTGCCAGTAGTATAGGTTGGTCATCGAGAGGTCACACAGATACGCAGTATTTT. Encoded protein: CASSIGWSSRGHTDTQYF.

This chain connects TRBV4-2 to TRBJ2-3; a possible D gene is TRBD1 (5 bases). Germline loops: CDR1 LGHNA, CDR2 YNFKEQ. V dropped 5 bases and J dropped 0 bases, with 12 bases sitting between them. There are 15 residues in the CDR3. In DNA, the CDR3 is TGTGCCAGCAGCGGCGGACACGCAAGCACAGATACGCAGTATTTT. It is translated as CASSGGHASTDTQYF.

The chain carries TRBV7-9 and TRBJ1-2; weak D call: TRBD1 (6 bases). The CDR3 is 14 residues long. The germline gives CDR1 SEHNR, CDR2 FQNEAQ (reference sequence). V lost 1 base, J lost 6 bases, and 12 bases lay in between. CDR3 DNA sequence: TGTGCCAGCAGCTTAGACAGGGCCTGGGATGGCTACACCTTC. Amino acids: CASSLDRAWDGYTF.

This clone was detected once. The CDR3 loop is CASSFMAGGDNSPLHF. The DNA of the CDR3 is TGTGCCAGCAGCTTCATGGCAGGGGGTGATAATTCACCCCTCCACTTT. The chain carries TRBV5-6 and TRBJ1-6, with 7 bases aligning to TRBD1. This CDR3 comprises 16 residues. Germline CDR1 is SGHDT and CDR2 is YYEEEE. Unmatched junction bases numbered 7, after V lost 2 bases and J lost 5 bases. Drawing the rest from reference TRBV5-6 and TRBJ1-6, the complete variable domain is DAGVTQSPTHLIKTRGQQVTLRCSPKSGHDTVSWYQQALGQGPQFIFQYYEEEERQRGNFPDRFSGHQFPNYSSELNVNALLLGDSALYLCASSFMAGGDNSPLHFGNGTRLTVT.

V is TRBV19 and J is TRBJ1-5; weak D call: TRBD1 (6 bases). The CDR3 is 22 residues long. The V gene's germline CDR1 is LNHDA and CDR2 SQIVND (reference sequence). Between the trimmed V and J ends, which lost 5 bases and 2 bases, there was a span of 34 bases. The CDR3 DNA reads TGTGCCAGTAGTCCCCGCCCGGGGGGGGCACGGGGGGTTATAGGAGGCAATCAGCCCCAGCATTTT. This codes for CASSPRPGGARGVIGGNQPQHF.

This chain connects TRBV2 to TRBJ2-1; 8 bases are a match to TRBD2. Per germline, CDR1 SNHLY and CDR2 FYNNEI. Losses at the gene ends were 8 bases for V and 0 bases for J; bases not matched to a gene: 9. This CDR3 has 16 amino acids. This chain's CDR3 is CASGETSADSYNEQFF. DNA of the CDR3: TGTGCCAGCGGGGAGACTAGCGCTGACTCCTACAATGAGCAGTTCTTC.

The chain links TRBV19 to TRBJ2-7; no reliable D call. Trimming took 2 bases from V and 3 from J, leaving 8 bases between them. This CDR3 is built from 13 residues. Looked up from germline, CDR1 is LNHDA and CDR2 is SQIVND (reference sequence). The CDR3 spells CASSITSSYEQYF. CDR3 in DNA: TGTGCCAGTAGTATAACAAGTAGCTACGAGCAGTACTTC.

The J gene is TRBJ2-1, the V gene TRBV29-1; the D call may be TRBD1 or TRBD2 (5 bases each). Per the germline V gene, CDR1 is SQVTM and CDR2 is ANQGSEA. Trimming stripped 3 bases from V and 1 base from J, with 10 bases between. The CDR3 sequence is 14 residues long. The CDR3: CSVDGTGSYNEQFF. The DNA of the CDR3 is TGCAGCGTTGACGGGACGGGATCCTACAATGAGCAGTTCTTC.

This CDR3 is CASSPRDKLHTDTQYF. CDR3 nucleotide sequence: TGTGCCAGCAGCCCGCGGGACAAACTCCACACAGATACGCAGTATTTT. The chain links TRBV7-9 to TRBJ2-3; TRBD1 or TRBD2 may be the D gene (6 bases each). The CDR3 runs to 16 residues. V was shortened by 5 bases and J by 2 bases, with 17 bases between the two germline ends. CDR1 and CDR2 (germline): SEHNR, FQNEAQ (reference sequence).

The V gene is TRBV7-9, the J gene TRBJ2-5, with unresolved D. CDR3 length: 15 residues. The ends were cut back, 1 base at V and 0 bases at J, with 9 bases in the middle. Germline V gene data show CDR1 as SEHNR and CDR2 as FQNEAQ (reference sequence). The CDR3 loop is CASSLGARDQETQYF. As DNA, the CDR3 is TGTGCCAGCAGCTTAGGGGCTAGAGACCAAGAGACCCAGTACTTC.

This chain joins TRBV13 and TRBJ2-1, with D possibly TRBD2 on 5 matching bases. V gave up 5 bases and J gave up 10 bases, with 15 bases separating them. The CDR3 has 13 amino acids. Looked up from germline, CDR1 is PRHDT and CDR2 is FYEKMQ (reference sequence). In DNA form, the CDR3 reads TGTGCCAGCAGCCTAGAGACGGAGGCCGAGCAGTTCTTC. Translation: CASSLETEAEQFF. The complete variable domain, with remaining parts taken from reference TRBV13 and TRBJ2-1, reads AAGVIQSPRHLIKEKRETATLKCYPIPRHDTVYWYQQGPGQDPQFLISFYEKMQSDKGSIPDRFSAQQFSDYHSELNMSSLELGDSALYFCASSLETEAEQFFGPGTRLTVL.

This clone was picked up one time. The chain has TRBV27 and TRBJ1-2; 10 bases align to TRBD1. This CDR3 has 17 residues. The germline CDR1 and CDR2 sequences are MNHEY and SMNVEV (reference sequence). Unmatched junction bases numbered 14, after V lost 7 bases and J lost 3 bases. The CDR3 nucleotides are TGTGCCAGCACCCTCTTACCGGGACAGGGGACCCACTATGGCTACACCTTC. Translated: CASTLLPGQGTHYGYTF.

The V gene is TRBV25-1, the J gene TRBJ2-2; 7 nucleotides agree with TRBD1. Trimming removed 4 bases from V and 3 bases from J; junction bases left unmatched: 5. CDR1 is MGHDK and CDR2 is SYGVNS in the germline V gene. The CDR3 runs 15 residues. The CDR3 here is CASSVSGQDTGELFF. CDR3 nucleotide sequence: TGTGCCAGCAGTGTTTCCGGACAGGACACCGGGGAGCTGTTTTTT.

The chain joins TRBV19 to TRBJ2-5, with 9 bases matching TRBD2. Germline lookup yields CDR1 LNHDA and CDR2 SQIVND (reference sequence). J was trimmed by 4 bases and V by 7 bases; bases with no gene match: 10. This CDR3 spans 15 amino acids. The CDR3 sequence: CASTPSGINRETQYF. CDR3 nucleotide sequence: TGTGCCAGTACTCCTAGCGGGATAAATAGAGAGACCCAGTACTTC.

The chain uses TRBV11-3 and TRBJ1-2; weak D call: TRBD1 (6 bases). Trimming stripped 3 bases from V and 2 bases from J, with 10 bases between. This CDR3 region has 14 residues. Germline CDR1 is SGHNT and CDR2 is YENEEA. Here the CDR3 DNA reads TGTGCCAGCAGCTTTTCCGGGGGCAACTATGGCTACACCTTC. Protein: CASSFSGGNYGYTF. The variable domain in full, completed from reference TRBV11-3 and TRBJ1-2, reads EAGVVQSPRYKIIEKKQPVAFWCNPISGHNTLYWYLQNLGQGPELLIRYENEEAVDDSQLPKDRFSAERLKGVDSTLKIQPAELGDSAVYLCASSFSGGNYGYTFGSGTRLTVV.

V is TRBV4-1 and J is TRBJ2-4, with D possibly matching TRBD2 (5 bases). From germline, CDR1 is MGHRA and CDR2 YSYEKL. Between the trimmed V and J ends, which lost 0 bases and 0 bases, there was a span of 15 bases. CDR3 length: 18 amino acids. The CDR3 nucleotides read TGCGCCAGCAGCCAAGAAGTTGGGAGCTCCTTAGCCAAAAACATTCAGTACTTC. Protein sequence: CASSQEVGSSLAKNIQYF.

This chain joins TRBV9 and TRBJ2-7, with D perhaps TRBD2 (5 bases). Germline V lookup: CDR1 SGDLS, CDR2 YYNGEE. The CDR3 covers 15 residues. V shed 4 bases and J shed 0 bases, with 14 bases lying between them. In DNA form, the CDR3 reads TGTGCCAGCAGCCCCCGGGATCCCTCCTCCTACGAGCAGTACTTC. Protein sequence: CASSPRDPSSYEQYF.

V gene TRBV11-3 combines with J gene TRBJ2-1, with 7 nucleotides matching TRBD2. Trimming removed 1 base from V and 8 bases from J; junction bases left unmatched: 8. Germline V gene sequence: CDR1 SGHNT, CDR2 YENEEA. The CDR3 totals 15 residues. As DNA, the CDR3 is TGTGCCAGCAGCTTAGGGGGCGGGGGTATCGATGAGCAGTTCTTC. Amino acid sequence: CASSLGGGGIDEQFF.

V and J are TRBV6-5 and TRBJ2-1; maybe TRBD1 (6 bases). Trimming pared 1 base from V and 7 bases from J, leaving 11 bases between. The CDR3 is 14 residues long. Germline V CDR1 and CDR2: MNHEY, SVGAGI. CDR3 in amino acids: CASSYFDRLNEQFF. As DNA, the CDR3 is TGTGCCAGCAGTTACTTTGACAGGTTGAATGAGCAGTTCTTC.

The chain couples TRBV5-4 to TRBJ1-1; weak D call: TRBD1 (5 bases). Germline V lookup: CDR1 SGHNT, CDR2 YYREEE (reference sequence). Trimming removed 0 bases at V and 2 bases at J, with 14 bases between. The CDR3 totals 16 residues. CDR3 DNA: TGTGCCAGCAGCTTGGGTTTATACGGGGGAAACACTGAAGCTTTCTTT. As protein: CASSLGLYGGNTEAFF. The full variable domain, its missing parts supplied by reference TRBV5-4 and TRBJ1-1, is ETGVTQSPTHLIKTRGQQVTLRCSSQSGHNTVSWYQQALGQGPQFIFQYYREEENGRGNFPPRFSGLQFPNYSSELNVNALELDDSALYLCASSLGLYGGNTEAFFGQGTRLTVV.

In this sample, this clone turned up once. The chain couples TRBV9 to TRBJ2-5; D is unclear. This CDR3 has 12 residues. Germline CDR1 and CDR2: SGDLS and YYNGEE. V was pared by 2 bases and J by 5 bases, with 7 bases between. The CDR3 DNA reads TGTGCCAGCAGCGTGGATGGGGAGACCCAGTACTTC. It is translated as CASSVDGETQYF.

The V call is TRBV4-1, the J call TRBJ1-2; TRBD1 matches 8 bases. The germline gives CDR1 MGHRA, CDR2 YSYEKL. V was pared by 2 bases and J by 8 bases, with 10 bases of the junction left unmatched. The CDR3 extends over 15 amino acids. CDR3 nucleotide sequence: TGCGCCAGCAGCCAACCGGGACAGGCGGGTAAGGGCTACACCTTC. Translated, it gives CASSQPGQAGKGYTF.

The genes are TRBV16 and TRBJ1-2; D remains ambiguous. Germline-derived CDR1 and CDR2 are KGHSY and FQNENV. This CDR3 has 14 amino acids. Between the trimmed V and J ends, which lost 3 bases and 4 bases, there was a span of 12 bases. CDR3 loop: CASSHPRAPYGYTF. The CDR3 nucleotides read TGTGCCAGCAGCCACCCGAGGGCTCCCTATGGCTACACCTTC. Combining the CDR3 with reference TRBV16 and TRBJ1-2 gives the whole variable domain GEEVAQTPKHLVRGEGQKAKLYCAPIKGHSYVFWYQQVLKNEFKFLISFQNENVFDETGMPKERFSAKCLPNSPCSLEIQATKLEDSAVYFCASSHPRAPYGYTFGSGTRLTVV.

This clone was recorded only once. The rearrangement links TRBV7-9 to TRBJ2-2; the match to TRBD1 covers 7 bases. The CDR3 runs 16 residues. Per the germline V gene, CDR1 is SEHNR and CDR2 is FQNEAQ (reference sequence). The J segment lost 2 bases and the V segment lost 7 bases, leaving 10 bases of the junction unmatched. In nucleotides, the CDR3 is TGTGCCAGCACCCTAAACCGGGACAGTAACACCGGGGAGCTGTTTTTT. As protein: CASTLNRDSNTGELFF.

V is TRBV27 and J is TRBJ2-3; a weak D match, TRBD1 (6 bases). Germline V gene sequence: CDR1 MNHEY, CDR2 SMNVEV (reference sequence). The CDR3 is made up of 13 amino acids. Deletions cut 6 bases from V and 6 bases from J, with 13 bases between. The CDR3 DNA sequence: TGTGCCAGCAGCTTCACAGGGTGGGATACGCAGTATTTT. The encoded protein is CASSFTGWDTQYF.

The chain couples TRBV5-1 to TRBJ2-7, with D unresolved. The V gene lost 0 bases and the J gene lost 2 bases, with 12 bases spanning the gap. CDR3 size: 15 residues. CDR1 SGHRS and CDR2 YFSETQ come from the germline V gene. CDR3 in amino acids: CASSLEDRAAYEQYF. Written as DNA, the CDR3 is TGCGCCAGCAGCTTGGAAGATAGGGCCGCCTACGAGCAGTACTTC.

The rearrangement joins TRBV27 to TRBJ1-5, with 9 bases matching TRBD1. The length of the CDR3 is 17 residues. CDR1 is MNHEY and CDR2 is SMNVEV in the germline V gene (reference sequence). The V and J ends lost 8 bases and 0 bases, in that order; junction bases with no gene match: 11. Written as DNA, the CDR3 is TGTGCCAGCGGAACCGGGACAGGGCACTATAGCAATCAGCCCCAGCATTTT. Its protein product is CASGTGTGHYSNQPQHF.

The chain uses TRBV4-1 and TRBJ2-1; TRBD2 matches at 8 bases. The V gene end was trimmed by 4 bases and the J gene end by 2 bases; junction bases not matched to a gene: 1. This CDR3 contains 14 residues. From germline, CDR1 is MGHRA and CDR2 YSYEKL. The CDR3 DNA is TGCGCCAGCAGCCCGGGGGGGCCCTACAATGAGCAGTTCTTC. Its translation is CASSPGGPYNEQFF.